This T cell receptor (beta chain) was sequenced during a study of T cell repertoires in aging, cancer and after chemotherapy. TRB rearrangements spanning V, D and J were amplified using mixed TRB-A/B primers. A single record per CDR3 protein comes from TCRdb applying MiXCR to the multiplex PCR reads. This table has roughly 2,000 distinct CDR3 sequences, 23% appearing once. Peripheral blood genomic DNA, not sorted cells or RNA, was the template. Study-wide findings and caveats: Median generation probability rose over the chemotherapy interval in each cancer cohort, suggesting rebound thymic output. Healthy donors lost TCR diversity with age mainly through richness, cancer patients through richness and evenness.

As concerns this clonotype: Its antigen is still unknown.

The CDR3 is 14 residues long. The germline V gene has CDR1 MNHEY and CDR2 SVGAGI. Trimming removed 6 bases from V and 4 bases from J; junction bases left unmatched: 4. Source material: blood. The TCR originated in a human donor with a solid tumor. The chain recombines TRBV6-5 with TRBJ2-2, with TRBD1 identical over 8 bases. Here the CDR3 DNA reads TGTGCCAGCAGAAGGACAGGGTCCACCGGGGAGCTGTTTTTT. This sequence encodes CASRRTGSTGELFF.